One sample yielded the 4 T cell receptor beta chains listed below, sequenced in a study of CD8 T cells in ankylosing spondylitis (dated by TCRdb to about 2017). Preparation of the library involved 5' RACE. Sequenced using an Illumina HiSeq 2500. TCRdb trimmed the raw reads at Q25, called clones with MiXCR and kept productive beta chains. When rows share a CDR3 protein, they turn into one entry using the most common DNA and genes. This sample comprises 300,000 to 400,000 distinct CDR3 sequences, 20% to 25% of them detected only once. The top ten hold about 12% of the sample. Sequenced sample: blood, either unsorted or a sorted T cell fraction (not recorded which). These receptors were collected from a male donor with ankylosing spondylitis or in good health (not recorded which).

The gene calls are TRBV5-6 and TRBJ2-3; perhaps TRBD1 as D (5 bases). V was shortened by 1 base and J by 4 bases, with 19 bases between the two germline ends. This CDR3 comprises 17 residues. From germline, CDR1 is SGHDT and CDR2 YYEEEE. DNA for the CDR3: TGTGCCAGCAGCTTGAGTTGGGCAGGGCGAGAGGCAGATACGCAGTATTTT. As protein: CASSLSWAGREADTQYF.

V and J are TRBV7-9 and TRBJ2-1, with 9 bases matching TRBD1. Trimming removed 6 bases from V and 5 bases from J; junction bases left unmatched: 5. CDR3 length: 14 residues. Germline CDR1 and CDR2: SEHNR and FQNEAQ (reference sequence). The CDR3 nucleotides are TGTGCCAGCAGACGACAGGGGGGGGACAATGAGCAGTTCTTC. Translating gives CASRRQGGDNEQFF.

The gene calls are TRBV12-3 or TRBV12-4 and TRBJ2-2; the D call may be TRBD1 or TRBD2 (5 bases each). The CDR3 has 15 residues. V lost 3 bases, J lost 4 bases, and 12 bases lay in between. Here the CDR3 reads CASSFVPGTTGELFF. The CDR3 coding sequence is TGTGCCAGCAGTTTTGTCCCCGGGACCACCGGGGAGCTGTTTTTT.

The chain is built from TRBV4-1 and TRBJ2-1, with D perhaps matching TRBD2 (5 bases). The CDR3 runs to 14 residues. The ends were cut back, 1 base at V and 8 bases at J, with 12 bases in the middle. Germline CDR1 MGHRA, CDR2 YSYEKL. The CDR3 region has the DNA TGCGCCAGCAGCCAAGGTCCGGACTCGGATGAGCAGTTCTTC. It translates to CASSQGPDSDEQFF.